What follows are 14 T cell receptor beta chains derived from one specimen sequenced in a study of blood T cell repertoires in COVID-19. TCRdb keeps only in-frame clones here, not all; method: immunoSEQ multiplex PCR. Of fewer than 200,000 clones in the sample, roughly nine tenths are singletons; the top ten hold less than 2%. Sequenced sample: peripheral blood. The receptors derive from a man aged 18 to 29 who had recovered from COVID-19.

The chain uses TRBV30 and TRBJ1-1; maybe TRBD1 (5 bases). This CDR3 comprises 12 residues. V was trimmed by 6 bases and J by 8 bases, leaving 16 bases between them. Germline V gene lookup returns CDR1 GTSNPN and CDR2 SVGIG (reference sequence). CDR3 coding DNA: TGTGCCTGTTCCATTAGACAGAGAGAAGCTTTCTTT. It translates to CACSIRQREAFF.

V gene TRBV7-9 combines with J gene TRBJ1-5; tentatively, D is TRBD1 (6 bases). Germline V gives CDR1 SEHNR, CDR2 FQNEAQ (reference sequence). This CDR3 has 15 amino acids. Trimming removed 5 bases at V and 4 bases at J, with 15 bases between. The CDR3 sequence: CASSPHAQGNQPQHF. The CDR3, as DNA: TGTGCCAGCAGCCCCCATGCCCAGGGGAATCAGCCCCAGCATTTT.

V and J are TRBV10-3 and TRBJ1-4; D possibly corresponds to TRBD1 (5 bases). The CDR3 runs to 14 residues. The germline CDR1 and CDR2 sequences are ENHRY and SYGVKD. V lost 4 bases and J 5 bases, leaving 11 bases between the germline ends. Written as DNA, the CDR3 is TGTGCCATCAGTGGGAACAGGCAGAATGAAAAACTGTTTTTT. It encodes CAISGNRQNEKLFF.

The V gene is TRBV2, the J gene TRBJ1-6; 8 bases line up with TRBD1. Germline V lookup: CDR1 SNHLY, CDR2 FYNNEI. Trimming took 6 bases from V and 6 from J; bases not matched to a gene: 7. CDR3 length equals 15 residues. CDR3 loop: CASSLQGEPNSPLHF. Written as DNA, the CDR3 is TGTGCCAGCAGCTTACAGGGGGAACCTAATTCACCCCTCCACTTT.

The J gene is TRBJ2-5, the V gene TRBV29-1, with D tentatively TRBD2 (5 bases). The CDR3 consists of 14 residues. V gave up 6 bases and J gave up 5 bases, with 19 bases separating them. Germline-derived CDR1 and CDR2 are SQVTM and ANQGSEA. CDR3 protein: CSVVLVGVQETQYF. The CDR3 bases are TGCAGCGTCGTACTAGTGGGAGTTCAGGAGACCCAGTACTTC.

This clone was observed once. V gene TRBV7-2 combines with J gene TRBJ2-1; 7 bases are a match to TRBD2. The germline V gene has CDR1 SGHTA and CDR2 FQGNSA. The V and J ends lost 3 bases and 8 bases, in that order; junction bases with no gene match: 19. CDR3 size: 18 residues. The CDR3 is CASSFEIPGAGERDEQFF. The CDR3 DNA is TGTGCCAGCAGCTTCGAGATCCCTGGTGCGGGAGAGAGGGATGAGCAGTTCTTC.

About this clone: Different DNA sequences within this sample yield the same CDR3. This rearrangement joins TRBV19 to TRBJ1-5, with a tentative D call TRBD1 (6 bases). The CDR3 loop spans 14 amino acids. CDR1 LNHDA and CDR2 SQIVND come from the germline V gene (reference sequence). The germline V and J ends were trimmed by 5 bases and 0 bases, with 8 bases remaining between them. The CDR3 DNA reads TGTGCCAGTAGTTTACAGGGTAGCAATCAGCCCCAGCATTTT. Its translation is CASSLQGSNQPQHF.

This chain links TRBV5-1 with TRBJ2-7, with 9 bases that match TRBD2. Germline V gene lookup returns CDR1 SGHRS and CDR2 YFSETQ. The length of the CDR3 is 15 residues. Trimming removed 0 bases from V and 4 bases from J; junction bases left unmatched: 5. The CDR3 sequence: CASSLGTSAHYEQYF. The CDR3 DNA is TGCGCCAGCAGCTTGGGGACTAGCGCCCATTACGAGCAGTACTTC.

This chain connects TRBV7-9 to TRBJ1-1; no reliable D call. Germline V gives CDR1 SEHNR, CDR2 FQNEAQ (reference sequence). This CDR3 contains 13 residues. V was pared by 5 bases and J by 0 bases, with 7 bases between. CDR3 amino acids: CASSHDMNTEAFF. CDR3 nucleotides: TGTGCCAGCAGCCACGACATGAACACTGAAGCTTTCTTT.

This chain connects TRBV19 to TRBJ2-3; 13 nucleotides agree with TRBD2. V trimming: 3 bases; J trimming: 3 bases; junction bases outside the gene matches: 3. CDR3 length: 16 amino acids. CDR1 and CDR2 (germline): LNHDA, SQIVND (reference sequence). CDR3 residues: CASSIRLAGGTDTQYF. DNA for the CDR3: TGTGCCAGTAGTATTCGACTAGCGGGAGGTACAGATACGCAGTATTTT.

The chain employs TRBV5-6 and TRBJ2-7; TRBD2 aligns across 10 bases. CDR3 length: 15 amino acids. V lost 4 bases to trimming and J lost 4 bases; unmatched junction nucleotides: 8. CDR1 and CDR2 from the germline V gene are SGHDT and YYEEEE. The CDR3 loop reads CASSALAGASYEQYF. The DNA for the CDR3 is TGTGCCAGCAGCGCCCTAGCGGGAGCGTCGTACGAGCAGTACTTC.

This rearrangement joins TRBV6-5 to TRBJ1-4; 9 nucleotides agree with TRBD1. Germline CDR1 is MNHEY and CDR2 is SVGAGI. J gave up 6 bases and V 8 bases, and 4 bases lay outside the gene matches. The CDR3 spans 13 residues. CDR3 nucleotides: TGTGCCAGCGGCCGGGACAGGGATGAAAAACTGTTTTTT. Translation gives CASGRDRDEKLFF.

V and J are TRBV5-4 and TRBJ2-7; D is possibly TRBD1 (5 bases). Between the trimmed V and J ends, which lost 4 bases and 0 bases, there was a span of 14 bases. Germline values: CDR1 SGHNT, CDR2 YYREEE (reference sequence). The CDR3 sequence is 15 residues long. The CDR3 here is CASSLDSHSSYEQYF. DNA of the CDR3: TGTGCCAGCAGCCTCGACAGTCATAGCTCCTACGAGCAGTACTTC.

The chain combines TRBV6-6 with TRBJ2-3; D is possibly TRBD2 (6 bases). This CDR3 is built from 14 residues. Germline V gene data show CDR1 as MNHNY and CDR2 as SVGAGI (reference sequence). The ends were cut back, 4 bases at V and 5 bases at J, with 13 bases in the middle. In DNA, the CDR3 is TGTGCCAGCAGTTCACGGGAGAGGGGAGATACGCAGTATTTT. Translated: CASSSRERGDTQYF.